This T cell receptor beta chain comes out of a study of blood T cell repertoires in COVID-19. About the research overall: Samples came from the United States, Italy and Spain, spanning acute and convalescent COVID-19. From T cells, B-cell-depleted T cells, or PBMCs came the material, which was cDNA or gDNA.

The CDR3 is 14 amino acids. J lost 15 bases, V lost 0 bases, and 8 bases had no gene match. The germline V gene has CDR1 LGHNA and CDR2 YNFKEQ. Under the authors' procedure: Nucleated cell counts were estimated from reference gene primer amplification. Method: immunoSEQ multiplex PCR; TCRdb's copy keeps in-frame clones and lacks some. V, J and clone size derive from that table, while D and trimming were established from the DNA sequence. Found here are around 120,000 clones, less than 90% of them singletons; the top ten hold approximately 1.8%. The sequencing input was peripheral blood. This receptor was obtained from an older man with acute or convalescent COVID-19. The chain uses TRBV4-2 and TRBJ2-1; 10 positions match TRBD2. The CDR3 protein is CASSQEFASGGRFF. CDR3 nucleotides: TGTGCCAGCAGCCAAGAATTCGCTAGCGGGGGTCGGTTCTTC.